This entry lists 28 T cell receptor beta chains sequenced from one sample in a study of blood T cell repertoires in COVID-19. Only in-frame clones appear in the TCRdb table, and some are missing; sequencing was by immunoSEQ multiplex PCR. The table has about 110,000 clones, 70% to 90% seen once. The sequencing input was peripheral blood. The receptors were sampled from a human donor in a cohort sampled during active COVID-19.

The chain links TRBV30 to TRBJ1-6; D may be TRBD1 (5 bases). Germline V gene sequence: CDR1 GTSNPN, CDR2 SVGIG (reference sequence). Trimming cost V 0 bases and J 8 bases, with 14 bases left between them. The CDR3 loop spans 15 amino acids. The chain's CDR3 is CAWSVRDRVDSPLHF. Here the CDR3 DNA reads TGTGCCTGGAGTGTACGAGACAGAGTGGATTCACCCCTCCACTTT.

The CDR3 loop reads CASKRGHSNTEAFF. CDR3 coding DNA: TGTGCCAGCAAACGGGGACACTCGAACACTGAAGCTTTCTTT. The V gene is TRBV6-4, the J gene TRBJ1-1; D is possibly TRBD1 (6 bases). CDR3 length equals 14 residues. The V end was cut by 7 bases, the J end by 1 base, with 13 bases between. Germline V lookup: CDR1 MRHNA, CDR2 SNTAGT.

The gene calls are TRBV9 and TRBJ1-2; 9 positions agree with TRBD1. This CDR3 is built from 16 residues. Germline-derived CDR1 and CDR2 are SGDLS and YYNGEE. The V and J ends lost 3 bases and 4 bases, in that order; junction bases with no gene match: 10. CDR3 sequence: CASSAFSGQGSYGYTF. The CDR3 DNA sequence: TGTGCCAGCAGCGCCTTTTCGGGACAGGGCTCCTATGGCTACACCTTC.

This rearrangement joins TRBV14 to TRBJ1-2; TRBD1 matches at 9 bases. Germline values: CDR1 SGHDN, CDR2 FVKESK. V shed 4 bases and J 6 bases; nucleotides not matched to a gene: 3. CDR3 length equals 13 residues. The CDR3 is CASSPRTGDGYTF. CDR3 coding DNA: TGTGCCAGCAGCCCTAGGACAGGGGATGGCTACACCTTC.

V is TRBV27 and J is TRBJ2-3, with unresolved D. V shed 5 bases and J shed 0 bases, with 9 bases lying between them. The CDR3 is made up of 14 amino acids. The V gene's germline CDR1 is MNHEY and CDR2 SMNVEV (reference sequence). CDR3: CASSISASTDTQYF. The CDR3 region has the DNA TGTGCCAGCAGTATAAGCGCGAGCACAGATACGCAGTATTTT.

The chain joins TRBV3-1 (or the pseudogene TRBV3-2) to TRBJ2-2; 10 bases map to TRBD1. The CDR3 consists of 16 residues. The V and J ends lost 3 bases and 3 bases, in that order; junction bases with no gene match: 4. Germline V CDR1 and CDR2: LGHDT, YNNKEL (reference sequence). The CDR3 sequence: CASSQTGTGDTGELFF. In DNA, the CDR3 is TGTGCCAGCAGCCAGACCGGGACAGGGGACACCGGGGAGCTGTTTTTT.

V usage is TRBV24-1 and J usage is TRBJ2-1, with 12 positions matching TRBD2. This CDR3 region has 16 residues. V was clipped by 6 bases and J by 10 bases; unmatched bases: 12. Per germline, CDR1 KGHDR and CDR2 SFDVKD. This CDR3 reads CATSTSSGGALIEQFF. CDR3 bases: TGTGCCACCAGTACATCTAGCGGGGGGGCCTTGATAGAGCAGTTCTTC.

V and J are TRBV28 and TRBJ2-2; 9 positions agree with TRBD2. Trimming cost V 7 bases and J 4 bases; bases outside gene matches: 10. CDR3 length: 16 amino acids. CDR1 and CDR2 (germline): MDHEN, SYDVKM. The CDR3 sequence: CASTRNSGGPTGELFF. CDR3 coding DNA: TGTGCCAGCACAAGGAATAGCGGGGGTCCCACCGGGGAGCTGTTTTTT.

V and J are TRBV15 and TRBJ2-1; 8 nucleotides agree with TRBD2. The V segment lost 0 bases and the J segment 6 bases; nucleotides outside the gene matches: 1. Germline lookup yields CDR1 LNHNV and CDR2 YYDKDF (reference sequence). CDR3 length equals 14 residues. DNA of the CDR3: TGTGCCACCAGCAGAGAGACTAGCGCCAATGAGCAGTTCTTC. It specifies CATSRETSANEQFF.

The CDR3 DNA reads TGTGCCAGCACTCCGACCCCGGAGGTGAATGAGCAGTTCTTC. Its translation is CASTPTPEVNEQFF. The gene calls are TRBV3-1 (or the pseudogene TRBV3-2) and TRBJ2-1, with a possible D match to TRBD2 (5 bases). V lost 7 bases and J 7 bases, leaving 17 bases between the germline ends. Germline CDR1 reads LGHDT; CDR2 reads YNNKEL (reference sequence). The length of the CDR3 is 14 residues.

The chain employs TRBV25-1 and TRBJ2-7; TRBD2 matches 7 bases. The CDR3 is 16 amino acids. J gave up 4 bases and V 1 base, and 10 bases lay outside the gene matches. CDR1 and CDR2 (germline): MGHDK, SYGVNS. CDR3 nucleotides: TGTGCCAGCAGTGAATCGGGGGGAAGGGATCATTACGAGCAGTACTTC. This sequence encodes CASSESGGRDHYEQYF.

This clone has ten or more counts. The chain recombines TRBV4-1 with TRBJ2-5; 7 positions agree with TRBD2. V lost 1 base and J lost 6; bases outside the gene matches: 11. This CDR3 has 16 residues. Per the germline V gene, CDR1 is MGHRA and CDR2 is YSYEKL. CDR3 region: CASSQGPAGTAQTQYF. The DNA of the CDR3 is TGCGCCAGCAGCCAAGGCCCAGCGGGGACCGCCCAGACCCAGTACTTC.

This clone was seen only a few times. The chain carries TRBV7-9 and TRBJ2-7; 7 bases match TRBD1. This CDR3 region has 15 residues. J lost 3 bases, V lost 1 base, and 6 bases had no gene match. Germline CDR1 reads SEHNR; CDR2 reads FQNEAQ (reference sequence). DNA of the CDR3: TGTGCCAGCAGCTTAGGGGCCGCAGGGGGCTACGAGCAGTACTTC. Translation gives CASSLGAAGGYEQYF.

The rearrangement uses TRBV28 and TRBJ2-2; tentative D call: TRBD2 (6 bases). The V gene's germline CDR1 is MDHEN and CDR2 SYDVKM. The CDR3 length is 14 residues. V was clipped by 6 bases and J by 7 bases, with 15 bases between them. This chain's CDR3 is CASSRRLGGGELFF. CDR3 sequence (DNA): TGTGCCAGCAGCCGCAGGCTGGGGGGCGGGGAGCTGTTTTTT.

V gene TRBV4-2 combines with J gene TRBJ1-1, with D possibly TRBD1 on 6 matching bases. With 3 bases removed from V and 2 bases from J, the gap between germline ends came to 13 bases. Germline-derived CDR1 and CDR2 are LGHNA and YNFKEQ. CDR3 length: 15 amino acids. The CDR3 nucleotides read TGTGCCAGCAGCCAGGGGGGGACAATAAACACTGAAGCTTTCTTT. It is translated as CASSQGGTINTEAFF.

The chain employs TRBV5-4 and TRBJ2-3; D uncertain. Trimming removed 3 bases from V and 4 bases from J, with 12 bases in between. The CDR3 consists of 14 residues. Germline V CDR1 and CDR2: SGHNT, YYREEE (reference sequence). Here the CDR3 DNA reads TGTGCCAGCAGCTCTTTAGCAGAGGCAGATACGCAGTATTTT. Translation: CASSSLAEADTQYF. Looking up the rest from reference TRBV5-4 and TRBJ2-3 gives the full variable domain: ETGVTQSPTHLIKTRGQQVTLRCSSQSGHNTVSWYQQALGQGPQFIFQYYREEENGRGNFPPRFSGLQFPNYSSELNVNALELDDSALYLCASSSLAEADTQYFGPGTRLTVL.

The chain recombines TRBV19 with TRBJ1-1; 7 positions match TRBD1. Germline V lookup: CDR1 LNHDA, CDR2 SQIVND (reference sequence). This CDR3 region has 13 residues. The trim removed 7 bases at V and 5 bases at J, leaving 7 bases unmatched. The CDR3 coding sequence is TGTGCCAGTACCGACAGGGTTCGTACTGAAGCTTTCTTT. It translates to CASTDRVRTEAFF.

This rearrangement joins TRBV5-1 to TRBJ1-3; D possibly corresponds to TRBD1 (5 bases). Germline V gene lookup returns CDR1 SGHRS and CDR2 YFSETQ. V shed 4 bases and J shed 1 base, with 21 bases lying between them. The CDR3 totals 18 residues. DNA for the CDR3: TGCGCCAGCAGCCGAACGCCTGGGGCATCACAATCTGGAAACACCATATATTTT. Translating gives CASSRTPGASQSGNTIYF.

The CDR3 here is CASSIGQDFSYGYTF. Written as DNA, the CDR3 is TGTGCCAGTAGTATAGGACAGGATTTCTCCTATGGCTACACCTTC. The rearrangement uses TRBV19 and TRBJ1-2, with TRBD1 as a possible D gene (6 bases). V was cut by 1 base and J by 4 bases, with 13 bases left in between. The CDR3 contains 15 residues. Germline V gene lookup returns CDR1 LNHDA and CDR2 SQIVND (reference sequence).

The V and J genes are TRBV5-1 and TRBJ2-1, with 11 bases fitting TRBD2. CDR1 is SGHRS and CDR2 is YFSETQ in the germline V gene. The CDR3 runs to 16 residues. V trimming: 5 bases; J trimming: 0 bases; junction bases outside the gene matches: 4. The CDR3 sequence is CASSFLAGGSYNEQFF. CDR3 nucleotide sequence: TGCGCCAGCAGTTTTCTAGCGGGGGGCTCCTACAATGAGCAGTTCTTC.

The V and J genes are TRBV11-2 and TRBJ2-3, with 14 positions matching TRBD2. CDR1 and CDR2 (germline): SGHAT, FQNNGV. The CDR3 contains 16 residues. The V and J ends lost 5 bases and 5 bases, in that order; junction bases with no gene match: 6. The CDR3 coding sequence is TGTGCCAGCAGCGTGGGACTAGCGGGAGAAATAGATACGCAGTATTTT. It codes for CASSVGLAGEIDTQYF.

The CDR3 nucleotides are TGTGCCAGCAGTTCCGCCGAGGGGGACGGTGAAAAACTGTTTTTT. This encodes CASSSAEGDGEKLFF. The chain recombines TRBV27 with TRBJ1-4; a possible D gene is TRBD1 (6 bases). The CDR3 extends over 15 amino acids. Trimming took 4 bases from V and 7 from J, leaving 16 bases between them. CDR1 is MNHEY, CDR2 SMNVEV, per germline (reference sequence). The full variable domain, completed using reference TRBV27 and TRBJ1-4, is EAQVTQNPRYLITVTGKKLTVTCSQNMNHEYMSWYRQDPGLGLRQIYYSMNVEVTDKGDVPEGYKVSRKEKRNFPLILESPSPNQTSLYFCASSSAEGDGEKLFFGSGTQLSVL.

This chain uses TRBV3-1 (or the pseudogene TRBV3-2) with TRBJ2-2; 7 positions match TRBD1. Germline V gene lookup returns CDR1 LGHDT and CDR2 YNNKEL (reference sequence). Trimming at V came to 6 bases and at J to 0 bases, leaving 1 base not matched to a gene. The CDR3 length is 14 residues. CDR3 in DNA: TGTGCCAGCAGACAGGGGACGAACACCGGGGAGCTGTTTTTT. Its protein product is CASRQGTNTGELFF.

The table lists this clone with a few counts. Written as DNA, the CDR3 is TGTGCCAGCAGTTACTCCGTTCTAGGAAGCTACGAGCAGTACTTC. It yields the protein CASSYSVLGSYEQYF. This chain uses TRBV6-5 with TRBJ2-7; no definite D call. V was shortened by 0 bases and J by 3 bases, with 12 bases between the two germline ends. This CDR3 has 15 amino acids. Germline V lookup: CDR1 MNHEY, CDR2 SVGAGI.

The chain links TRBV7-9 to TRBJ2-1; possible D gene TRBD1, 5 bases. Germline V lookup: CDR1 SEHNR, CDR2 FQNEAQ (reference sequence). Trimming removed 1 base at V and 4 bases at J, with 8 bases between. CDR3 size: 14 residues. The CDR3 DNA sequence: TGTGCCAGCAGCTTAGGACAGAGTTACAATGAGCAGTTCTTC. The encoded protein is CASSLGQSYNEQFF.

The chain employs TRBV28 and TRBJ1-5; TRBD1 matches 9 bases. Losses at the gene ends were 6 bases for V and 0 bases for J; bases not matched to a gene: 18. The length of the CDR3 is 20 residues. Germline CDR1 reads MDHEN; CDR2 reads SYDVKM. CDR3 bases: TGTGCCAGCAGCGCAATTCCGGGACAGGGCGGAAAGTATAGCAATCAGCCCCAGCATTTT. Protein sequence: CASSAIPGQGGKYSNQPQHF.

The CDR3 sequence is CASSRGGVAGNTIYF. The CDR3 nucleotides read TGTGCCAGCAGCCGCGGGGGGGTTGCTGGAAACACCATATATTTT. The J gene is TRBJ1-3, the V gene TRBV5-6; D is perhaps TRBD1 (5 bases). The CDR3 contains 15 residues. Germline CDR1 and CDR2: SGHDT and YYEEEE. The V end was cut by 4 bases, the J end by 2 bases, with 13 bases between.

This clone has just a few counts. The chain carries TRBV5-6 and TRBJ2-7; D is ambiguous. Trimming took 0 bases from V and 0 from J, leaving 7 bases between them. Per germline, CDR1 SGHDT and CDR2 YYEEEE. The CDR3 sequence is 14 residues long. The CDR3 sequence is CASSLGIVSYEQYF. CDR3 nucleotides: TGTGCCAGCAGCTTGGGTATTGTCTCCTACGAGCAGTACTTC.